The 28 T cell receptor beta chains presented below share a single source sample, sequenced in a study of OX40 agonist ivuxolimab in advanced cancers. Using immunoSEQ multiplex PCR, the repertoire was profiled, and TCRdb retains in-frame clones only, with some absent. The sample consists of about 77,000 clones, around nine tenths of them appearing once. The sequences come from CD4+ or CD8+ T cells sorted from blood, collected in a trial of the OX40 agonist ivuxolimab. These receptors were taken from an adult with an advanced solid tumor such as melanoma, head and neck, liver or kidney cancer.

The genes are TRBV11-2 and TRBJ2-1; 7 bases are a match to TRBD2. Germline CDR1 is SGHAT and CDR2 is FQNNGV. With V trimmed by 3 bases and J by 10 bases, 9 bases remained unmatched. The CDR3 has 14 amino acids. This CDR3 reads CASSLAGEWDEQFF. DNA of the CDR3: TGTGCCAGCAGCTTGGCGGGAGAGTGGGACGAGCAGTTCTTC.

The rearrangement joins TRBV30 to TRBJ1-1; D may be TRBD1 (5 bases). The CDR3 is 13 residues long. Per the germline V gene, CDR1 is GTSNPN and CDR2 is SVGIG (reference sequence). The CDR3 coding sequence is TGTGTTTTGGATCGGGGGAGTTTCCCTGAAGCTTTCTTT. Residues: CVLDRGSFPEAFF.

V and J are TRBV6-5 and TRBJ2-5; TRBD2 aligns across 10 bases. The V and J ends lost 4 bases and 7 bases, in that order; junction bases with no gene match: 9. This CDR3 has 15 amino acids. Germline values: CDR1 MNHEY, CDR2 SVGAGI. CDR3 nucleotide sequence: TGTGCCAGCAGTTTCGGACTAGCGGACTCGGGGACCCAGTACTTC. Its translation is CASSFGLADSGTQYF.

V usage is TRBV19 and J usage is TRBJ1-1, with D possibly matching TRBD1 (6 bases). Germline values: CDR1 LNHDA, CDR2 SQIVND (reference sequence). Deletions cut 5 bases from V and 2 bases from J, with 12 bases between. The CDR3 extends over 14 amino acids. The CDR3 DNA sequence: TGTGCCAGTAGTCCCGGACAGCACAACACTGAAGCTTTCTTT. Translation: CASSPGQHNTEAFF.

The rearrangement joins TRBV4-1 to TRBJ2-7; TRBD2 matches at 8 bases. The V and J ends lost 1 base and 4 bases, in that order; junction bases with no gene match: 6. In germline, CDR1 is MGHRA, CDR2 YSYEKL. The CDR3 loop spans 15 amino acids. The DNA of the CDR3 is TGCGCCAGCAGCCAAGGACTAGCGAGTAGGTACGAGCAGTACTTC. Protein sequence: CASSQGLASRYEQYF.

The chain has TRBV19 and TRBJ2-3; 7 bases agree with TRBD1. The trim removed 6 bases at V and 6 bases at J, leaving 15 bases unmatched. Germline V gene sequence: CDR1 LNHDA, CDR2 SQIVND (reference sequence). This CDR3 is built from 16 residues. CDR3 protein: CASSVMTGTVTDTQYF. CDR3 nucleotides: TGTGCCAGTAGCGTCATGACCGGGACAGTAACGGATACGCAGTATTTT.

The table lists this clone with a count of one. The chain recombines TRBV2 with TRBJ1-2; TRBD1 aligns across 7 bases. The J segment lost 5 bases and the V segment lost 5 bases, leaving 8 bases of the junction unmatched. CDR3 length: 14 amino acids. The V gene's germline CDR1 is SNHLY and CDR2 FYNNEI. The chain's CDR3 is CASSRPGTDYGYTF. CDR3 DNA sequence: TGTGCCAGCAGTCGACCCGGGACAGATTATGGCTACACCTTC.

Notes on this clone: The junction differs from germline at one of its ends, possibly a read error. The chain joins TRBV7-2 to TRBJ2-7; tentative D call: TRBD1 (6 bases). The CDR3 is made up of 12 amino acids. Germline values: CDR1 SGHTA, CDR2 FQGNSA. DNA of the CDR3: TGTGCCAACAGCTTGGACAGCTACGAGCAGTACTTC. Protein: CANSLDSYEQYF.

J is TRBJ1-2 and V is TRBV4-3, with a tentative D call TRBD1 (6 bases). Trimming left V 5 bases short and J 0 bases short, with 19 bases between. There are 17 residues in the CDR3. The germline gives CDR1 LGHNA, CDR2 YSLEER. CDR3 sequence reads: CASSYSGAAGTNYGYTF. The CDR3 DNA is TGCGCCAGCAGCTATTCAGGGGCGGCGGGAACTAACTATGGCTACACCTTC.

The chain combines TRBV2 with TRBJ2-5, with 7 positions matching TRBD1. The V gene end was trimmed by 4 bases and the J gene end by 2 bases; junction bases not matched to a gene: 7. Germline lookup yields CDR1 SNHLY and CDR2 FYNNEI. This CDR3 contains 15 residues. CDR3 nucleotide sequence: TGTGCCAGCAGTGGACAGGGAGTAGGACAAGAGACCCAGTACTTC. The encoded protein is CASSGQGVGQETQYF.

This chain connects TRBV7-2 to TRBJ1-5; 10 bases align to TRBD1. In germline, CDR1 is SGHTA, CDR2 FQGNSA. Unmatched junction bases numbered 3, after V lost 1 base and J lost 9 bases. The CDR3 totals 14 residues. CDR3 protein: CASSLGTGGTPQHF. The CDR3 nucleotides are TGTGCCAGCAGCTTAGGGACAGGGGGTACGCCCCAGCATTTT.

This clone has more than one count but fewer than ten. The rearrangement links TRBV27 to TRBJ1-1; D is perhaps TRBD1 (6 bases). Per the germline V gene, CDR1 is MNHEY and CDR2 is SMNVEV (reference sequence). CDR3 size: 13 residues. V was trimmed by 3 bases and J by 8 bases, leaving 13 bases between them. DNA of the CDR3: TGTGCCAGCAGTTTGGGGGCAGGGCTAGAAGCTTTCTTT. The encoded protein is CASSLGAGLEAFF.

The rearrangement links TRBV28 to TRBJ1-5; D is ambiguous. CDR3 size: 15 residues. Looked up from germline, CDR1 is MDHEN and CDR2 is SYDVKM. Trimming took 5 bases from V and 4 from J, leaving 15 bases between them. CDR3 loop: CASSPRGDLNQPQHF. The CDR3 nucleotides are TGTGCCAGCAGTCCCCGAGGTGATTTAAATCAGCCCCAGCATTTT.

DNA for the CDR3: TGTGCCAGCAGCTCAACAGGATTCGACACTGAAGCTTTCTTT. This gives the protein CASSSTGFDTEAFF. This sequence joins TRBV7-8 and TRBJ1-1; TRBD1 might be the D (5 bases). CDR1 SGHVS and CDR2 FQNEAQ come from the germline V gene. The ends were cut back, 4 bases at V and 3 bases at J, with 12 bases in the middle. The CDR3 contains 14 residues.

The chain is built from TRBV2 and TRBJ2-3; 9 nucleotides line up with TRBD2. The CDR3 is 15 amino acids. V was pared by 3 bases and J by 3 bases, with 4 bases of the junction left unmatched. Per germline, CDR1 SNHLY and CDR2 FYNNEI. CDR3 nucleotides: TGTGCCAGCAGTGATGGCGCGGGAGGGACAGATACGCAGTATTTT. This sequence encodes CASSDGAGGTDTQYF.

The J gene is TRBJ2-5, the V gene TRBV5-4, with 8 bases aligning to TRBD1. The CDR3 is 13 residues long. Per germline, CDR1 SGHNT and CDR2 YYREEE (reference sequence). J gave up 1 base and V 5 bases, and 1 base lay outside the gene matches. The CDR3 is CASSDRGQETQYF. As DNA, the CDR3 is TGTGCCAGCAGTGACAGGGGCCAAGAGACCCAGTACTTC.

The chain employs TRBV4-3 and TRBJ2-1; 7 nucleotides align to TRBD2. The J segment lost 9 bases and the V segment lost 1 base, leaving 6 bases of the junction unmatched. CDR3 length: 14 residues. Germline V gene data show CDR1 as LGHNA and CDR2 as YSLEER. The CDR3 loop is CASSQVASGSEQFF. The DNA of the CDR3 is TGCGCCAGCAGCCAAGTGGCTAGCGGTTCTGAGCAGTTCTTC.

The gene calls are TRBV30 and TRBJ1-3; D is ambiguous. Trimming removed 2 bases from V and 0 bases from J, with 14 bases in between. From germline, CDR1 is GTSNPN and CDR2 SVGIG (reference sequence). The CDR3 is made up of 16 amino acids. CDR3 sequence: CAWSFSLPLSGNTIYF. As DNA, the CDR3 is TGTGCCTGGAGTTTTTCCCTGCCTCTCTCTGGAAACACCATATATTTT.

The chain carries TRBV11-3 and TRBJ2-1, with D uncertain. Germline V CDR1 and CDR2: SGHNT, YENEEA. The CDR3 is 15 residues long. V lost 5 bases to trimming and J lost 0 bases, with 11 bases between them. CDR3 residues: CASSPRSSSYNEQFF. The DNA of the CDR3 is TGTGCCAGCAGCCCCCGATCCAGCTCCTACAATGAGCAGTTCTTC.

This chain joins TRBV6-4 and TRBJ2-3; 7 bases are a match to TRBD1. From germline, CDR1 is MRHNA and CDR2 SNTAGT. The trim removed 6 bases at V and 5 bases at J, leaving 5 bases unmatched. This CDR3 has 13 amino acids. CDR3 region: CASSPTGRDTQYF. CDR3 nucleotides: TGTGCCAGCAGCCCGACAGGGCGAGATACGCAGTATTTT.

The chain uses TRBV19 and TRBJ2-3, with D perhaps matching TRBD1 (6 bases). The CDR3 has 14 residues. Deletions cut 6 bases from V and 1 base from J, with 11 bases between. CDR1 is LNHDA and CDR2 is SQIVND in the germline V gene (reference sequence). The CDR3 DNA is TGTGCCAGTAGGAACAGGGCGGGCACAGATACGCAGTATTTT. It codes for CASRNRAGTDTQYF.

This chain links TRBV2 with TRBJ2-3; D unclear. Germline values: CDR1 SNHLY, CDR2 FYNNEI. The CDR3 sequence is 13 residues long. Trimming stripped 6 bases from V and 0 bases from J, with 7 bases between. In DNA form, the CDR3 reads TGTGCCAGCAGGGGAAGGAGCACAGATACGCAGTATTTT. It encodes CASRGRSTDTQYF.

The CDR3 nucleotides are TGTGCCAGCAGCCCGGGACGGACCGACACTGAAGCTTTCTTT. Translation: CASSPGRTDTEAFF. This chain connects TRBV5-4 to TRBJ1-1; D is possibly TRBD1 (5 bases). The CDR3 totals 14 residues. From germline, CDR1 is SGHNT and CDR2 YYREEE (reference sequence). V lost 4 bases to trimming and J lost 3 bases, with 13 bases between them. Using reference TRBV5-4 and TRBJ1-1 for the parts outside the CDR3, the full variable domain is ETGVTQSPTHLIKTRGQQVTLRCSSQSGHNTVSWYQQALGQGPQFIFQYYREEENGRGNFPPRFSGLQFPNYSSELNVNALELDDSALYLCASSPGRTDTEAFFGQGTRLTVV.

The rearrangement joins TRBV7-6 to TRBJ2-1; TRBD1 might be the D (5 bases). This CDR3 has 17 amino acids. Trimming took 5 bases from V and 5 from J, leaving 22 bases between them. CDR1 SGHVS and CDR2 FNYEAQ come from the germline V gene. CDR3 sequence reads: CASSQPTDYKKNNEQFF. The CDR3 region has the DNA TGTGCCAGCAGCCAACCGACAGATTATAAGAAGAACAATGAGCAGTTCTTC.

This chain links TRBV18 with TRBJ1-1; no clear D. Germline CDR1 reads KGHSH; CDR2 reads LQKENI. The V gene lost 0 bases and the J gene lost 1 base, with 6 bases spanning the gap. The CDR3 has 14 residues. The CDR3 here is CASSPPSGNTEAFF. CDR3 DNA sequence: TGTGCCAGCTCACCACCGTCGGGGAACACTGAAGCTTTCTTT.

This clone was found a few times. In the same sample, other DNA sequences code for this CDR3. This chain joins TRBV30 and TRBJ2-1; 9 bases align to TRBD2. This CDR3 contains 14 residues. From germline, CDR1 is GTSNPN and CDR2 SVGIG (reference sequence). The trim removed 3 bases at V and 14 bases at J, leaving 14 bases unmatched. CDR3 sequence (DNA): TGTGCCTGGAGGGGGGACAAGCGGGGGGCCTTGGAGTTCTTC. This gives the protein CAWRGDKRGALEFF.

This sequence joins TRBV11-2 and TRBJ2-1, with D tentatively TRBD1 or TRBD2 (6 bases each). CDR3 length equals 15 residues. Trimming stripped 2 bases from V and 9 bases from J, with 17 bases between. Germline CDR1 is SGHAT and CDR2 is FQNNGV. CDR3 region: CASSLSPGAQGEQFF. Written as DNA, the CDR3 is TGTGCCAGCAGCTTATCCCCGGGGGCCCAGGGTGAGCAGTTCTTC.

The chain has TRBV11-2 and TRBJ2-3; no definite D call. The V gene's germline CDR1 is SGHAT and CDR2 FQNNGV. The CDR3 runs 14 residues. V was pared by 0 bases and J by 1 base, with 5 bases between. Here the CDR3 reads CASSLEYGTDTQYF. CDR3 DNA sequence: TGTGCCAGCAGCTTAGAATACGGCACAGATACGCAGTATTTT.